The rows below give T cell receptor beta chains drawn from one sample of a study of T cells in Graves' hyperthyroidism and ophthalmopathy. MiXCR was run by TCRdb on the multiplex PCR reads, yielding one entry per CDR3 protein. The sample includes fewer than 450,000 distinct CDR3 sequences, over 11% seen only once; the top ten take over 25%. The sample taken for sequencing was blood. Source of these receptors: a man aged 50 or older with Graves' ophthalmopathy. Each CDR3 is given with its conserved first and last residue. Fields, in order: V gene, J gene, clone size, D gene, CDR3 DNA, CDR3 protein. D genes are given only for firm matches. Clone size is not always given. Where it is, it says once, few, many or a class for expanded clones.

V: TRBV20-1
J: TRBJ2-1
size: many
D: TRBD1
DNA: TGCAGTGCTAGTCAAACAGGGGGCGCGTACAATGAGCAGTTCTTC
CDR3: CSASQTGGAYNEQFF

V: TRBV30
J: TRBJ2-7
size: many
D: .
DNA: TGTGCCTGGAGTAGACAATCTAGGTTCGAGCAGTACTTC
CDR3: CAWSRQSRFEQYF

V: TRBV7-2
J: TRBJ2-1
size: .
D: .
DNA: TGTGCCAGCAGCTTTGGGACGTACAATGAGCAGTTCTTC
CDR3: CASSFGTYNEQFF

V: TRBV18
J: TRBJ2-1
size: many
D: .
DNA: TGTGCCAGCTCACCACCTTCCCGCGCAGCTCTGAATGAGCAGTTCTTC
CDR3: CASSPPSRAALNEQFF

V: TRBV19
J: TRBJ1-3
size: .
D: .
DNA: TGTGCCAGTAATGGCCTCGGAAACACCATATATTTT
CDR3: CASNGLGNTIYF

V: TRBV18
J: TRBJ2-3
size: many
D: .
DNA: TGTGCCAGCTCACCTACGGCCGCAGATACGCAGTATTTT
CDR3: CASSPTAADTQYF

V: TRBV20-1
J: TRBJ2-5
size: many
D: .
DNA: TGCAGTGCTATAGGGGGCCAAGAGACCCAGTACTTC
CDR3: CSAIGGQETQYF

V: TRBV20-1
J: TRBJ1-6
size: .
D: TRBD1
DNA: TGCAGTGCTCACCCAATGACCCGGGACAGGAATTCACCCCTCCACTTT
CDR3: CSAHPMTRDRNSPLHF

V: TRBV20-1
J: TRBJ1-5
size: few
D: .
DNA: TGCAGTGCTAGGGAGATTCCGGGCTCCTATCAGCCCCAGCATTTT
CDR3: CSAREIPGSYQPQHF

V: TRBV6-1
J: TRBJ1-2
size: few
D: TRBD1
DNA: TGTGCCAGTAAGGGACAGGGAGCTAACTATGGCTACACCTTC
CDR3: CASKGQGANYGYTF

V: TRBV12-3/TRBV12-4
J: TRBJ1-1
size: .
D: .
DNA: TGTGCCAGCAGTAAGGACAGCCCAGGTGCTGAAGCTTTCTTT
CDR3: CASSKDSPGAEAFF

V: TRBV28
J: TRBJ1-2
size: many
D: TRBD1
DNA: TGTGCCAGCCAATCAGGGGGCTTATATGGCTACACCTTC
CDR3: CASQSGGLYGYTF

V: TRBV2
J: TRBJ1-5
size: few
D: .
DNA: TGTGCCAGCGGAGGGGGAGCCAGCAATCAGCCCCAGCATTTT
CDR3: CASGGGASNQPQHF

V: TRBV12-3/TRBV12-4
J: TRBJ1-3
size: .
D: .
DNA: TGTGCCAGCAGTTTAATGGGAGGCTCTGGAAACACCATATATTTT
CDR3: CASSLMGGSGNTIYF

V: TRBV6-1
J: TRBJ2-3
size: many
D: .
DNA: TGTGCCAGCAGGGGGGGACAGACTAGCACAGATACGCAGTATTTT
CDR3: CASRGGQTSTDTQYF

V: TRBV11-2
J: TRBJ1-1
size: many
D: .
DNA: TGTGCCAGCAGCTCACCCACTCGGATCATGAACACTGAAGCTTTCTTT
CDR3: CASSSPTRIMNTEAFF

V: TRBV6-1
J: TRBJ2-1
size: .
D: .
DNA: TGTGCCAGCAGATCCGAGGCAGGGATGAATGAGCGGTTCTTC
CDR3: CASRSEAGMNERFF

V: TRBV18
J: TRBJ1-1
size: many
D: .
DNA: TGTGCCAGCTCACCGGACACCCTTTACACTGAAGCTTTCTTT
CDR3: CASSPDTLYTEAFF

V: TRBV19
J: TRBJ1-1
size: .
D: TRBD1
DNA: TGTGCCACCGGGGACAGTTACACTGAAGCTTTCTTT
CDR3: CATGDSYTEAFF

V: TRBV7-3
J: TRBJ2-1
size: many
D: TRBD2
DNA: TGTGCCAGCAGCTTCTGGACTAGCGGGAACAACTACAATGAGCAGTTCTTC
CDR3: CASSFWTSGNNYNEQFF

V: TRBV20-1
J: TRBJ2-3
size: .
D: TRBD2
DNA: TGCAGTGCTACCGCCTTAGCGGGACTAGCGGGATATACGCAGTATTTT
CDR3: CSATALAGLAGYTQYF

V: TRBV2
J: TRBJ2-7
size: many
D: .
DNA: TGTGCCAGCAGTGAGTTAAGCTACGAGCAGTACTTC
CDR3: CASSELSYEQYF

V: TRBV12-3/TRBV12-4
J: TRBJ1-1
size: many
D: .
DNA: TGTGCCAGCCAACACCATTCCAAAAACACTGAAGCTTTCTTT
CDR3: CASQHHSKNTEAFF

V: TRBV20-1
J: TRBJ2-2
size: .
D: .
DNA: TGCAGTGCTGGGACTTCGGGGGAGCTGTTTTTT
CDR3: CSAGTSGELFF

V: TRBV20-1
J: TRBJ2-7
size: many
D: .
DNA: TGCAGTGCTAAAGCCAAATACTACGAGCAGTACTTC
CDR3: CSAKAKYYEQYF

V: TRBV20-1
J: TRBJ2-7
size: many
D: .
DNA: TGCAGTGCTAGCGGGGGACAAACCTACGAGCAGTACTTC
CDR3: CSASGGQTYEQYF

V: TRBV20-1
J: TRBJ2-2
size: few
D: TRBD2
DNA: TGCAGTGCTCGAGGGCCTAGCGGGGTCAACACCGGGGAGCTGTTTTTT
CDR3: CSARGPSGVNTGELFF

V: TRBV20-1
J: TRBJ2-5
size: .
D: TRBD1
DNA: TGCAGTGCCAGCAGCTCGGGACAGGGGCAACAAGAGACCCAGTACTTC
CDR3: CSASSSGQGQQETQYF

V: TRBV2
J: TRBJ1-1
size: many
D: TRBD1
DNA: TGTGCCAGCAGTGAGAGGGGGCACACTGAAGCTTTCTTT
CDR3: CASSERGHTEAFF

V: TRBV7-3
J: TRBJ2-1
size: many
D: .
DNA: TGTGCCAGCAGCTTCGGCTCAAGCTCCTACAATGAGCAGTTCTTC
CDR3: CASSFGSSSYNEQFF

V: TRBV12-3/TRBV12-4
J: TRBJ2-1
size: .
D: TRBD2
DNA: TGTGCCAGCAGTCGAACGGGAGGGCGCAACAATGAGCAGTTCTTC
CDR3: CASSRTGGRNNEQFF

V: TRBV19
J: TRBJ1-3
size: few
D: .
DNA: TGTGCCAGTAGTATCTCGGGAACAGATCGAAACACCATATATTTT
CDR3: CASSISGTDRNTIYF

V: TRBV30
J: TRBJ1-1
size: many
D: .
DNA: TGTGCCTGGAGAGGACAGTTGGCGAACACTGAAGCTTTCTTT
CDR3: CAWRGQLANTEAFF

V: TRBV11-2
J: TRBJ2-1
size: many
D: TRBD2
DNA: TGTGCCAGCAGCATGCAGGGAGGGGCTTACAATGAGCAGTTCTTC
CDR3: CASSMQGGAYNEQFF

V: TRBV28
J: TRBJ1-4
size: few
D: .
DNA: TGTGCCATCCTAGAAAACGAAGAAAAACTGTTTTTT
CDR3: CAILENEEKLFF

V: TRBV3-1
J: TRBJ2-4
size: many
D: .
DNA: TGTGCCAGCAGCCCGTACGCCGGGAACATTCAGTACTTC
CDR3: CASSPYAGNIQYF

V: TRBV29-1
J: TRBJ2-7
size: many
D: TRBD1
DNA: TGCAGCGTGAAACGTGCCGGGACAGGAATCTACGAGCAGTACTTC
CDR3: CSVKRAGTGIYEQYF

V: TRBV28
J: TRBJ2-1
size: few
D: .
DNA: TGTGCCAGCAGTTTGGACCCGCCGGTGGGAGAGCAGTTCTTC
CDR3: CASSLDPPVGEQFF

V: TRBV10-3
J: TRBJ2-7
size: many
D: .
DNA: TGTGCCATCACCGCCGGGACGGAACGAATCTACGAGCAGTACTTC
CDR3: CAITAGTERIYEQYF

V: TRBV6-2/TRBV6-3
J: TRBJ2-3
size: .
D: TRBD1
DNA: TGTGCCAGCAGTTACGGACAGGGGGCTGCAGATACGCAGTATTTT
CDR3: CASSYGQGAADTQYF

V: TRBV29-1
J: TRBJ2-3
size: .
D: TRBD2
DNA: TGCAGCGTTGAAGATCGACTAGCGGGAGTCTCAGATACGCAGTATTTT
CDR3: CSVEDRLAGVSDTQYF